These 16 T cell receptor beta chains originate from one sample sequenced in a study of Graves' ophthalmopathy and Graves' hyperthyroidism. Amplified material comprised TCR beta CDR3 regions derived from RNA transcripts. The first round was an RT-PCR with HTBI primers, and the second round was a multiplex PCR. TCRdb reanalysed the multiplex PCR reads using MiXCR and keeps one entry per CDR3 protein. Here the sample spans around 1,000,000 distinct CDR3 sequences, roughly 35% being singletons. The material sequenced was peripheral blood or thyroid tissue (not recorded which). All receptors come from an adult man with Graves' hyperthyroidism.

The chain uses TRBV7-9 and TRBJ1-2; D is possibly TRBD1 (5 bases). Trimming removed 5 bases from V and 12 bases from J, with 13 bases in between. Germline V gene data show CDR1 as SEHNR and CDR2 as FQNEAQ (reference sequence). There are 11 residues in the CDR3. Here the CDR3 reads CASSRTFGNTF. The DNA for the CDR3 is TGTGCCAGCAGCCGGACATTTGGAAACACCTTC.

The chain recombines TRBV10-3 with TRBJ1-1, with 9 positions matching TRBD1. Unmatched junction bases numbered 16, after V lost 10 bases and J lost 4 bases. The CDR3 runs to 16 residues. CDR1 is ENHRY and CDR2 is SYGVKD in the germline V gene. CDR3 DNA: TGTGCCAGCACCGAAGGTAGACAGGGGGTCGGCACTGAAGCTTTCTTT. Amino acid sequence: CASTEGRQGVGTEAFF.

The rearrangement joins TRBV20-1 to TRBJ2-2, with 8 bases fitting TRBD1. Trimming took 1 base from V and 6 from J; bases not matched to a gene: 4. This CDR3 has 14 amino acids. CDR1 DFQATT and CDR2 SNEGSKA come from the germline V gene (reference sequence). The CDR3 DNA reads TGCAGTGCTAGAGGGACAGGGTATTCCGGGGAGCTGTTTTTT. It specifies CSARGTGYSGELFF.

This clonotype was seen once. The gene calls are TRBV7-6 and TRBJ1-2, with D unresolved. Between the trimmed V and J ends, which lost 5 bases and 4 bases, there was a span of 17 bases. Germline loops: CDR1 SGHVS, CDR2 FNYEAQ. The CDR3 consists of 15 residues. The CDR3 reads CASSASVGSPYGYTF. CDR3 bases: TGTGCCAGCAGCGCCTCCGTGGGCAGCCCCTATGGCTACACCTTC.

With regard to this clonotype: At one of its ends the junction is not consistent with the germline gene, which may arise from a read error. J is TRBJ1-5 and V is TRBV19; D ambiguous. Per the germline V gene, CDR1 is LNHDA and CDR2 is SQIVND (reference sequence). The CDR3 runs to 12 residues. This chain's CDR3 is CVSNGGNQPQHF. CDR3 in DNA: TGTGTCAGTAACGGCGGGAATCAGCCCCAGCATTTT.

This clonotype was counted many times. DNA of the CDR3: TGCAGTGCTGTTGTAAGGGGTAGGTCCTACGAGCAGTACTTC. It encodes CSAVVRGRSYEQYF. The chain links TRBV20-1 to TRBJ2-7, with a possible D match to TRBD1 (5 bases). V lost 5 bases, J lost 1 base, and 15 bases lay in between. The CDR3 is 14 residues long. CDR1 and CDR2 from the germline V gene are DFQATT and SNEGSKA (reference sequence).

In its sample, this clonotype was seen many times. The V gene is TRBV4-3, the J gene TRBJ1-1; D gene unclear. CDR3 length equals 15 residues. CDR1 LGHNA and CDR2 YSLEER come from the germline V gene. V dropped 0 bases and J dropped 4 bases, with 12 bases sitting between them. CDR3 DNA: TGCGCCAGCAGCCAAGATCGCAGGATGTCCACTGAAGCTTTCTTT. Protein sequence: CASSQDRRMSTEAFF.

V gene TRBV20-1 combines with J gene TRBJ1-2; 7 bases are a match to TRBD1. V shed 5 bases, J shed 7 bases, and the junction held 16 bases outside the gene matches. CDR1 is DFQATT and CDR2 is SNEGSKA in the germline V gene (reference sequence). The CDR3 totals 15 residues. This CDR3 is CSARHPGGRVFGYTF. The CDR3 DNA sequence: TGCAGTGCTCGCCACCCAGGGGGGAGGGTGTTTGGCTACACCTTC.

This clonotype occurred many times. This CDR3 is CSVDGDTAGTEAFF. The DNA for the CDR3 is TGCAGCGTTGACGGGGACACAGCAGGTACTGAAGCTTTCTTT. The chain joins TRBV29-1 to TRBJ1-1, with a possible D match to TRBD1 (6 bases). Germline CDR1 is SQVTM and CDR2 is ANQGSEA. The ends were cut back, 3 bases at V and 5 bases at J, with 16 bases in the middle. CDR3 length: 14 residues.

This clonotype was picked up many times. V gene TRBV29-1 combines with J gene TRBJ1-2, with D perhaps TRBD1 (5 bases). The germline V and J ends were trimmed by 5 bases and 7 bases, with 11 bases remaining between them. Germline V gene data show CDR1 as SQVTM and CDR2 as ANQGSEA. The CDR3 runs 11 residues. CDR3 amino acids: CSVYQGGGYTF. The CDR3 DNA reads TGCAGCGTTTATCAGGGAGGTGGCTACACCTTC.

In regard to this clonotype: The junction does not match germline at one end; this may be a read error. This chain links TRBV24-1 with TRBJ1-5; D not certain. This CDR3 region has 17 residues. Per the germline V gene, CDR1 is KGHDR and CDR2 is SFDVKD. CDR3 coding DNA: TGTGCCACCAGTGATTTGTGGATGCGAGGGAGCAGTCAGCCCCAGCATTTT. Translating it yields CATSDLWMRGSSQPQHF.

This clonotype showed up many times. The chain employs TRBV10-1 and TRBJ2-7; D is perhaps TRBD1 (6 bases). From germline, CDR1 is WNHNN and CDR2 SYGVQD (reference sequence). The CDR3 sequence is 15 residues long. Trimming shortened V by 3 bases and J by 1 base, and 13 bases separated the two germline ends. CDR3 amino acids: CASSERTASSYEQYF. CDR3 nucleotides: TGCGCCAGCAGTGAAAGGACAGCTTCTTCCTACGAGCAGTACTTC.

This clonotype was detected ten times or more. The chain recombines TRBV5-8 with TRBJ1-3; the D gene is possibly TRBD1 (5 bases). Germline CDR1 is SGHTS and CDR2 is YDEGEE. V lost 0 bases and J 0 bases, leaving 7 bases between the germline ends. The CDR3 consists of 15 residues. The CDR3 sequence is CASSLGGGSGNTIYF. The CDR3 DNA follows: TGTGCCAGCAGCTTGGGCGGGGGCTCTGGAAACACCATATATTTT.

This chain connects TRBV7-9 to TRBJ1-4; 10 nucleotides agree with TRBD1. CDR1 is SEHNR, CDR2 FQNEAQ, per germline (reference sequence). The CDR3 totals 16 residues. V trimming: 5 bases; J trimming: 7 bases; junction bases outside the gene matches: 10. CDR3 bases: TGTGCCAGCAGCCCCGGCGGACAGGGGGAATTTGAAAAACTGTTTTTT. Residues: CASSPGGQGEFEKLFF.

This clonotype was seen ten or more times. V gene TRBV28 combines with J gene TRBJ2-7; 9 nucleotides line up with TRBD2. Trimming cost V 6 bases and J 6 bases; bases outside gene matches: 6. In germline, CDR1 is MDHEN, CDR2 SYDVKM. The CDR3 has 13 residues. In DNA, the CDR3 is TGTGCCAGCAGGTTTAGCGGGAGCTTCGAGCAGTACTTC. It is translated as CASRFSGSFEQYF.

The V and J genes are TRBV20-1 and TRBJ1-1; TRBD1 matches at 8 bases. Germline trimming cut 3 bases from V and 5 bases from J; bases unmatched to any gene: 8. Looked up from germline, CDR1 is DFQATT and CDR2 is SNEGSKA (reference sequence). The CDR3 length is 14 residues. The CDR3 protein is CSASGQGAGTEAFF. CDR3 coding DNA: TGCAGTGCTAGTGGCCAGGGGGCTGGAACTGAAGCTTTCTTT.